The 2 T cell receptor beta chains in this list originate from one sample, sequenced in a study of blood T cell repertoires in COVID-19 (dated by TCRdb to the early 2020s). The library was built by means of the immunoSEQ multiplex PCR assay. The source is immuneACCESS, and TCRdb retained only in-frame sequences with V and J called. Part of the clones is not carried over; for the studies checked, unresolved V genes explain less than half of this, and the remainder is unexplained. The sample table contains roughly 330,000 clones; only one count was recorded for more than 70% of them. The ten largest clones capture approximately 1.1% of the sample. Sequencing input: peripheral blood. These TCRs come from a woman in her forties or fifties with acute or convalescent COVID-19.

This clone was recorded only once. The V call is TRBV5-1, the J call TRBJ2-3, with 13 bases that match TRBD2. The CDR3 spans 16 residues. V shed 0 bases, J shed 6 bases, and the junction held 4 bases outside the gene matches. Germline lookup yields CDR1 SGHRS and CDR2 YFSETQ. In DNA form, the CDR3 reads TGCGCCAGCAGCTTGGGGACTAGCGGGGGAGGGGATACGCAGTATTTT. Protein product: CASSLGTSGGGDTQYF.

This rearrangement joins TRBV29-1 to TRBJ1-2, with 8 bases identical to TRBD1. Per germline, CDR1 SQVTM and CDR2 ANQGSEA. J was trimmed by 8 bases and V by 4 bases; bases with no gene match: 6. The CDR3 totals 12 residues. The CDR3 is CSVGSQGAGYTF. CDR3 nucleotide sequence: TGCAGCGTTGGTTCCCAGGGGGCGGGCTACACCTTC.